A single sample is the source of the 11 T cell receptor beta chains below, sequenced in a study of CD8+ T cells in alopecia areata. The treatment: oral pan-JAK inhibitor, 5-10 mg twice daily. Extracted RNA was reverse transcribed, and the resulting cDNA served as sequencing template. Method: immunoSEQ multiplex PCR; TCRdb's copy keeps in-frame clones and lacks some. The sample includes just over 150,000 clones, roughly 65% seen only once; the top ten take over 0.85%. The sample in question was CD4+ T cells sorted from blood, obtained at week 4, from a patient treated with tofacitinib. The receptors were sampled from a human donor with alopecia areata.

The chain has TRBV29-1 and TRBJ2-7; TRBD2 matches 9 bases. The CDR3 is made up of 13 amino acids. V lost 7 bases, J lost 5 bases, and 9 bases stayed unmatched. CDR1 is SQVTM, CDR2 ANQGSEA, per germline. CDR3 DNA: TGCAGCGCTCAGTCGCGGGGGGGAAACGAGCAGTACTTC. Translating gives CSAQSRGGNEQYF.

The chain combines TRBV4-3 with TRBJ1-1; D gene uncertain. Germline V gene sequence: CDR1 LGHNA, CDR2 YSLEER. The CDR3 extends over 13 amino acids. Trimming took 1 base from V and 1 from J, leaving 4 bases between them. The CDR3 nucleotides read TGCGCCAGCAGCCAAGTGTGGAACACTGAAGCTTTCTTT. Residues: CASSQVWNTEAFF.

This clone has a handful of counts. The rearrangement joins TRBV11-2 to TRBJ1-1; TRBD1 matches at 10 bases. The germline CDR1 and CDR2 sequences are SGHAT and FQNNGV. The CDR3 is made up of 19 amino acids. V trimming: 1 base; J trimming: 3 bases; junction bases outside the gene matches: 14. CDR3 in amino acids: CASSLVRLRTGGMYTEAFF. In DNA form, the CDR3 reads TGTGCCAGCAGCTTAGTTCGCCTTCGGACAGGGGGTATGTACACTGAAGCTTTCTTT.

The chain combines TRBV29-1 with TRBJ1-3; D is uncertain. CDR1 and CDR2 (germline): SQVTM, ANQGSEA. The CDR3 is made up of 13 amino acids. V shed 5 bases and J shed 3 bases, with 11 bases lying between them. The CDR3 DNA reads TGCAGCGTTACCGATGGACTTGGAAACACCATATATTTT. This translates into CSVTDGLGNTIYF.

This clone was picked up many times. V is TRBV11-2 and J is TRBJ2-1; unclear D gene. Germline V gene lookup returns CDR1 SGHAT and CDR2 FQNNGV. There are 14 residues in the CDR3. Trimming removed 0 bases at V and 6 bases at J, with 9 bases between. The CDR3 bases are TGTGCCAGCAGCTTAGATCACGGAACCAATGAGCAGTTCTTC. Translated, it gives CASSLDHGTNEQFF.

The chain uses TRBV5-1 and TRBJ2-7, with 7 bases lining up with TRBD1. The CDR3 spans 14 residues. V shed 0 bases, J shed 4 bases, and the junction held 4 bases outside the gene matches. Germline V CDR1 and CDR2: SGHRS, YFSETQ. CDR3 sequence (DNA): TGCGCCAGCAGCTTGGGTAGGGGGCTGTACGAGCAGTACTTC. Amino acid sequence: CASSLGRGLYEQYF.

This clone appeared a few times. The rearrangement joins TRBV15 to TRBJ2-7; D not resolved. The CDR3 covers 14 residues. Deletions cut 0 bases from V and 2 bases from J, with 8 bases between. Germline V lookup: CDR1 LNHNV, CDR2 YYDKDF (reference sequence). CDR3 DNA: TGTGCCACCAGCAGAGAACCACTCGCCTACGAGCAGTACTTC. This translates into CATSREPLAYEQYF.

This clone turned up a few times. The V gene is TRBV10-3, the J gene TRBJ2-7; 12 positions agree with TRBD2. Trimming cost V 6 bases and J 0 bases; bases outside gene matches: 0. This CDR3 contains 14 residues. Germline-derived CDR1 and CDR2 are ENHRY and SYGVKD. CDR3 loop: CAIRTSGGSYEQYF. DNA for the CDR3: TGTGCCATCAGGACTAGCGGGGGCTCCTACGAGCAGTACTTC.

CDR3 residues: CASSLDGFGQETQYF. The CDR3 DNA is TGTGCCAGCAGCTTAGACGGATTCGGGCAAGAGACCCAGTACTTC. The chain recombines TRBV6-5 with TRBJ2-5; D not certain. Germline V gene lookup returns CDR1 MNHEY and CDR2 SVGAGI. V was cut by 6 bases and J by 2 bases, with 16 bases left in between. CDR3 length equals 15 residues.

This clone appeared a few times. The rearrangement links TRBV7-2 to TRBJ2-5, with 12 nucleotides matching TRBD1. The CDR3 has 16 residues. V gave up 5 bases and J gave up 6 bases; unmatched junction bases: 10. Germline CDR1 is SGHTA and CDR2 is FQGNSA. The CDR3 region is CASSRPGTGGPKTQYF. The CDR3 DNA is TGTGCCAGCAGCCGTCCCGGGACAGGGGGCCCTAAGACCCAGTACTTC.

The V call is TRBV2, the J call TRBJ2-1, with TRBD2 matching over 13 bases. Per the germline V gene, CDR1 is SNHLY and CDR2 is FYNNEI. The V gene end was trimmed by 11 bases and the J gene end by 0 bases; junction bases not matched to a gene: 7. This CDR3 has 16 residues. The CDR3 nucleotides are TGTGCCTCCGGGACTAGCGGGGCGAGCTCCTACAATGAGCAGTTCTTC. It codes for CASGTSGASSYNEQFF.